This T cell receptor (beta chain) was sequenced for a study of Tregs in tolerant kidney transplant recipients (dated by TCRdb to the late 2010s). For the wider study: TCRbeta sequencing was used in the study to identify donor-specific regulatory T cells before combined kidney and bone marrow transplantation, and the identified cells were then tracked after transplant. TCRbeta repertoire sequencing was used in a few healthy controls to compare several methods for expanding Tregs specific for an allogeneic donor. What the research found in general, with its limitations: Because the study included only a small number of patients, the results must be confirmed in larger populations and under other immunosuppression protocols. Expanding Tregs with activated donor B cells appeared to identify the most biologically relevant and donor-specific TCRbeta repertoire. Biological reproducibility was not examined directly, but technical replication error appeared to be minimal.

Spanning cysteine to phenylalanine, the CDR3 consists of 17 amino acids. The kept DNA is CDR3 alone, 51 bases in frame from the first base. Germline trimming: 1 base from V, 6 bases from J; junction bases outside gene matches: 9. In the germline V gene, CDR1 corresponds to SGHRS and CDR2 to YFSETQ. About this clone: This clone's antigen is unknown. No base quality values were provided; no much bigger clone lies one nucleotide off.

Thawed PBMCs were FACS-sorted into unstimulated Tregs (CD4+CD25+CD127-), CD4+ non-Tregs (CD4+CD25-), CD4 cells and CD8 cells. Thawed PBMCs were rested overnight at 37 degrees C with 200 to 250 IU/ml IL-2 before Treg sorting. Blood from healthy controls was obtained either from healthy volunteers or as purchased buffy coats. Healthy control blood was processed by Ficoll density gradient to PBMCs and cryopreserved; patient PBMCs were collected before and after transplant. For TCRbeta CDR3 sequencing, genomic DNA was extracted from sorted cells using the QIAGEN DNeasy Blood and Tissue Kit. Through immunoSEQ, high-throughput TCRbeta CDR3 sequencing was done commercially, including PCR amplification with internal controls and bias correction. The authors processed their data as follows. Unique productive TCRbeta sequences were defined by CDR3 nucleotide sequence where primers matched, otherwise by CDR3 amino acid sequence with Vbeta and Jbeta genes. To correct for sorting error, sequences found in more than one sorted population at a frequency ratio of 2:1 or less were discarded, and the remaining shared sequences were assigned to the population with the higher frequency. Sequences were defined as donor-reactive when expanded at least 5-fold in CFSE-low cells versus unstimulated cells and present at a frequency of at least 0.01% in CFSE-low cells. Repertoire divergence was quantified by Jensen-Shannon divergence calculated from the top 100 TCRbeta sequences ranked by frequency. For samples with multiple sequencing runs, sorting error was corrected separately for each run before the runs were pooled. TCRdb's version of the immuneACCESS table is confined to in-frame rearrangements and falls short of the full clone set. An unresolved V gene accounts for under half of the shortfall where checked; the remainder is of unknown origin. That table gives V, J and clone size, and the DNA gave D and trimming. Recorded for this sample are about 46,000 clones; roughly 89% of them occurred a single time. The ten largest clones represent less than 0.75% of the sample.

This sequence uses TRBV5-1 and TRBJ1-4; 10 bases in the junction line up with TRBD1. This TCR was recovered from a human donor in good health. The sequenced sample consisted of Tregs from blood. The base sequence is TGCGCCAGCAGCTTGTCTGCACTGGGGACAGGGGATGAAAAACTGTTTTTT. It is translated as CASSLSALGTGDEKLFF.